The 22 T cell receptor beta chains below all came from one sample that was sequenced in a study of blood T cell repertoires in COVID-19. Here immunoSEQ multiplex PCR was the method, and the copy in TCRdb shows in-frame clones only, minus some. The table shows approximately 72,000 clones, with 75% to 85% occurring only once. Sequenced material: peripheral blood. These TCRs come from a man aged 45-60 years with acute or convalescent COVID-19.

This rearrangement joins TRBV7-3 to TRBJ2-1; 8 bases are shared with TRBD2. The CDR3 consists of 15 residues. The trim removed 1 base at V and 3 bases at J, leaving 2 bases unmatched. Germline CDR1 and CDR2: SGHTA and FQGTGA. The CDR3 spells CASSLNLAGYNEQFF. The DNA of the CDR3 is TGTGCCAGCAGCTTAAATCTAGCGGGCTACAATGAGCAGTTCTTC.

The CDR3 sequence: CASSVQGLAAGNTIYF. The CDR3, as DNA: TGTGCCAGCAGCGTACAGGGGTTGGCAGCTGGAAACACCATATATTTT. The chain is built from TRBV9 and TRBJ1-3; maybe TRBD1 (6 bases). The CDR3 consists of 16 residues. The germline V gene has CDR1 SGDLS and CDR2 YYNGEE. V shed 1 base and J shed 2 bases, with 13 bases lying between them.

The genes are TRBV3-1 (or the pseudogene TRBV3-2) and TRBJ1-6; D gene ambiguous. Germline V lookup: CDR1 LGHDT, CDR2 YNNKEL (reference sequence). V was shortened by 0 bases and J by 9 bases, with 6 bases between the two germline ends. The CDR3 sequence is 13 residues long. The DNA of the CDR3 is TGTGCCAGCAGCCAAGATCTCGGTTCACCCCTCCACTTT. This sequence encodes CASSQDLGSPLHF.

This rearrangement joins TRBV18 to TRBJ2-7, with 8 bases identical to TRBD1. Germline V gene sequence: CDR1 KGHSH, CDR2 LQKENI. The CDR3 contains 16 residues. Unmatched junction bases numbered 5, after V lost 1 base and J lost 0 bases. CDR3 protein: CASSPLWTGSSYEQYF. The DNA of the CDR3 is TGTGCCAGCTCACCACTATGGACAGGGAGCTCCTACGAGCAGTACTTC.

The genes are TRBV5-1 and TRBJ1-2; D perhaps matches TRBD1 (5 bases). Germline V gene data show CDR1 as SGHRS and CDR2 as YFSETQ. V shed 2 bases and J shed 7 bases, with 15 bases lying between them. The CDR3 is 14 residues long. CDR3 loop: CASSLPQGFGGYTF. For the CDR3, the DNA is TGCGCCAGCAGCTTACCTCAGGGATTTGGTGGCTACACCTTC.

The chain carries TRBV5-1 and TRBJ2-7; 16 bases match TRBD2. V trimming: 3 bases; J trimming: 6 bases; junction bases outside the gene matches: 12. The germline V gene encodes CDR1 SGHRS and CDR2 YFSETQ. The CDR3 covers 18 residues. The chain's CDR3 is CASSWKGLAGGRRSEQYF. Here the CDR3 DNA reads TGCGCCAGCAGCTGGAAGGGACTAGCGGGGGGGCGTCGGTCCGAGCAGTACTTC.

The chain uses TRBV7-8 and TRBJ2-1; 11 bases line up with TRBD2. V trimming: 2 bases; J trimming: 6 bases; junction bases outside the gene matches: 3. The CDR3 totals 15 residues. In germline, CDR1 is SGHVS, CDR2 FQNEAQ. The CDR3 DNA is TGTGCCAGCAGCTTAATGCTAGCGGGGGGCAATGAGCAGTTCTTC. Protein: CASSLMLAGGNEQFF.

This clone appeared once. The V gene is TRBV19, the J gene TRBJ2-2; perhaps TRBD2 as D (6 bases). Germline V gives CDR1 LNHDA, CDR2 SQIVND (reference sequence). The V end was cut by 5 bases, the J end by 4 bases, with 11 bases between. This CDR3 contains 14 residues. CDR3 protein: CASSAGFGTGELFF. DNA for the CDR3: TGTGCCAGTAGTGCGGGGTTTGGCACCGGGGAGCTGTTTTTT.

The table lists this clone with a few counts. The V gene is TRBV18, the J gene TRBJ2-5, with unresolved D. V was trimmed by 4 bases and J by 2 bases, leaving 14 bases between them. Germline loops: CDR1 KGHSH, CDR2 LQKENI. The CDR3 length is 15 residues. CDR3: CASSLVPLIQETQYF. CDR3 sequence (DNA): TGTGCCAGCTCACTCGTTCCCCTAATTCAAGAGACCCAGTACTTC.

The V and J genes are TRBV10-1 and TRBJ1-3; unclear D gene. The V gene's germline CDR1 is WNHNN and CDR2 SYGVQD (reference sequence). Trimming removed 0 bases at V and 0 bases at J, with 12 bases between. This CDR3 is 17 amino acids long. In nucleotides, the CDR3 is TGCGCCAGCAGTGAGTCCGCGGACTCCTACTCTGGAAACACCATATATTTT. It codes for CASSESADSYSGNTIYF.

The V and J genes are TRBV6-6 and TRBJ1-2; 8 bases are a match to TRBD1. CDR1 is MNHNY and CDR2 is SVGAGI in the germline V gene (reference sequence). This CDR3 has 12 residues. J was trimmed by 8 bases and V by 4 bases; bases with no gene match: 3. Written as DNA, the CDR3 is TGTGCCAGCAGTTCCGGACAGGGCGGCTACACCTTC. As protein: CASSSGQGGYTF.

This chain connects TRBV6-5 to TRBJ1-6; the match to TRBD1 covers 7 bases. CDR1 is MNHEY and CDR2 is SVGAGI in the germline V gene. The CDR3 totals 12 residues. The V segment lost 7 bases and the J segment 7 bases; nucleotides outside the gene matches: 1. CDR3 amino acids: CASMDRNSPLHF. Written as DNA, the CDR3 is TGTGCCAGCATGGACAGGAATTCACCCCTCCACTTT.

The CDR3 DNA sequence: TGTGCCAGCAGCCAAGCGGGACTAGCGGGGGGGTATTCGACAGATACGCAGTATTTT. Its protein product is CASSQAGLAGGYSTDTQYF. The chain carries TRBV4-2 and TRBJ2-3; TRBD2 matches 16 bases. This CDR3 contains 19 residues. The germline V gene encodes CDR1 LGHNA and CDR2 YNFKEQ. V was clipped by 1 base and J by 3 bases; unmatched bases: 7.

In this sample, this clone turned up once. The chain uses TRBV7-2 and TRBJ1-1; TRBD1 agrees at 7 bases. CDR1 and CDR2 (germline): SGHTA, FQGNSA. CDR3 length: 13 amino acids. V was pared by 6 bases and J by 8 bases, with 9 bases of the junction left unmatched. This CDR3 is CASSYPGQREAFF. In DNA form, the CDR3 reads TGTGCCAGCAGTTATCCGGGACAGAGAGAAGCTTTCTTT.

The genes are TRBV11-2 and TRBJ2-7, with D perhaps TRBD2 (5 bases). The CDR3 has 16 amino acids. The ends were cut back, 0 bases at V and 0 bases at J, with 12 bases in the middle. CDR1 and CDR2 from the germline V gene are SGHAT and FQNNGV. The CDR3 loop reads CASSLDWSGSSYEQYF. DNA of the CDR3: TGTGCCAGCAGCTTAGATTGGAGTGGGAGCTCCTACGAGCAGTACTTC. The entire variable domain, with the rest obtained from reference TRBV11-2 and TRBJ2-7, is as follows: EAGVAQSPRYKIIEKRQSVAFWCNPISGHATLYWYQQILGQGPKLLIQFQNNGVVDDSQLPKDRFSAERLKGVDSTLKIQPAKLEDSAVYLCASSLDWSGSSYEQYFGPGTRLTVT.

The chain carries TRBV5-6 and TRBJ2-1; 7 bases map to TRBD2. With 4 bases clipped from V and 4 bases from J, the junction kept 8 bases outside the gene matches. Germline lookup yields CDR1 SGHDT and CDR2 YYEEEE. The CDR3 is 15 residues long. CDR3 in amino acids: CASSQSSGVYNEQFF. The CDR3 nucleotides read TGTGCCAGCAGCCAGTCGAGCGGGGTATACAATGAGCAGTTCTTC.

This rearrangement joins TRBV6-5 to TRBJ2-7, with D possibly matching TRBD2 (7 bases). The CDR3 totals 11 residues. Germline lookup yields CDR1 MNHEY and CDR2 SVGAGI. The V gene lost 6 bases and the J gene lost 6 bases, with 9 bases spanning the gap. CDR3 sequence: CASRGGPEQYV. The CDR3 nucleotides are TGTGCCAGCAGGGGGGGGCCCGAGCAGTACGTC.

V gene TRBV6-6 combines with J gene TRBJ1-5, with D possibly TRBD1 on 5 matching bases. CDR3 length equals 11 residues. V dropped 9 bases and J dropped 11 bases, with 14 bases sitting between them. Germline CDR1 reads MNHNY; CDR2 reads SVGAGI (reference sequence). The CDR3 DNA reads as TGTGCCAGTCAGGATCGGGGGGCCCAGCATTTT. It translates to CASQDRGAQHF.

The chain has TRBV7-2 and TRBJ2-7, with TRBD1 matching 9 bases. The CDR3 covers 14 residues. Germline loops: CDR1 SGHTA, CDR2 FQGNSA. Trimming took 5 bases from V and 4 from J; bases not matched to a gene: 6. The CDR3 here is CASSRQGGEYEQYV. Here the CDR3 DNA reads TGTGCCAGCAGCAGACAGGGGGGAGAATACGAGCAGTACGTC.

This clone has only one observation. The J gene is TRBJ1-1, the V gene TRBV10-1; unclear D gene. CDR1 is WNHNN and CDR2 is SYGVQD in the germline V gene (reference sequence). This CDR3 is built from 16 residues. Trimming shortened V by 1 base and J by 1 base, and 13 bases separated the two germline ends. The CDR3: CASSEYQGESNTEAFF. CDR3 coding DNA: TGCGCCAGCAGTGAGTATCAAGGAGAGTCGAACACTGAAGCTTTCTTT.

The count of this clone is one. The chain carries TRBV4-1 and TRBJ1-1; the D is unclear. The germline V gene has CDR1 MGHRA and CDR2 YSYEKL. V lost 0 bases and J lost 3, with 14 bases in between. The CDR3 spans 16 residues. CDR3 DNA sequence: TGCGCCAGCAGCCAAGATTATTTCACTCAGGACACTGAAGCTTTCTTT. Its protein product is CASSQDYFTQDTEAFF.

This rearrangement joins TRBV29-1 to TRBJ2-3; D perhaps matches TRBD1 (6 bases). This CDR3 has 15 residues. Trimming removed 5 bases at V and 0 bases at J, with 15 bases between. Germline V gene sequence: CDR1 SQVTM, CDR2 ANQGSEA. The CDR3 bases are TGCAGCGTTACCCTGGGACACTCTAGCACAGATACGCAGTATTTT. Amino acid sequence: CSVTLGHSSTDTQYF.